This passage covers 25 T cell receptor beta chains from one sample sequenced in a study of T cells in Graves' hyperthyroidism and ophthalmopathy. Amplified regions were TCR beta CDR3 sequences from RNA transcripts. Using the HTBI primer set, a first-round RT-PCR was run on the TCR CDR3. TCRdb re-called the multiplex PCR reads with MiXCR, one entry per CDR3 protein. This sample has roughly 720,000 distinct CDR3 sequences; approximately 15% occur once, and the top ten carry around a sixth. The source material was blood. Receptors originate from a man between 50 and 59 years old with Graves' hyperthyroidism.

This clonotype was picked up a small number of times. The chain has TRBV24-1 and TRBJ2-1, with no clear D. Trimming stripped 9 bases from V and 7 bases from J, with 18 bases between. Germline assignment: CDR1 KGHDR and CDR2 SFDVKD. The CDR3 extends over 14 amino acids. For the CDR3, the DNA is TGTGCCACCCCGTCGCTAGTCGCTGGGAATGAGCAGTTCTTC. It codes for CATPSLVAGNEQFF.

There are a few counts of this clonotype. The chain couples TRBV10-3 to TRBJ2-7, with D tentatively TRBD2 (8 bases). The germline V gene encodes CDR1 ENHRY and CDR2 SYGVKD. V lost 7 bases and J lost 5, with 21 bases in between. The CDR3 length is 15 residues. The CDR3 is CAITPGGLGGDEQYF. The CDR3 region has the DNA TGTGCCATCACTCCAGGGGGACTCGGGGGGGACGAGCAGTACTTC.

This clonotype was seen only a few times. The CDR3 loop reads CASRDFRDYEQYF. The CDR3, as DNA: TGTGCCAGCAGGGACTTCCGCGACTACGAGCAGTACTTC. This chain links TRBV6-1 with TRBJ2-7, with TRBD2 as a possible D gene (5 bases). Trimming cost V 6 bases and J 3 bases, with 12 bases left between them. CDR1 MNHNS and CDR2 SASEGT come from the germline V gene. This CDR3 is built from 13 residues.

This clonotype was counted ten times or more. The chain has TRBV5-1 and TRBJ2-1; unclear D gene. This CDR3 contains 14 residues. Germline V gives CDR1 SGHRS, CDR2 YFSETQ. V was pared by 0 bases and J by 5 bases, with 9 bases between. The CDR3 bases are TGCGCCAGCAGCTTGGACCAACCTGACAATGAGCAGTTCTTC. Amino acid sequence: CASSLDQPDNEQFF.

The V call is TRBV20-1, the J call TRBJ2-5; TRBD2 matches at 8 bases. Unmatched junction bases numbered 8, after V lost 4 bases and J lost 1 base. Germline V gene lookup returns CDR1 DFQATT and CDR2 SNEGSKA (reference sequence). The CDR3 spans 15 residues. CDR3 in amino acids: CSATVAGMGQETQYF. CDR3 DNA sequence: TGCAGTGCTACAGTAGCGGGGATGGGCCAAGAGACCCAGTACTTC.

The chain combines TRBV18 with TRBJ2-3, with 13 bases that match TRBD2. CDR1 and CDR2 from the germline V gene are KGHSH and LQKENI. This CDR3 spans 17 amino acids. V was clipped by 3 bases and J by 0 bases; unmatched bases: 3. The CDR3 sequence: CASSPGLAGHSTDTQYF. The DNA for the CDR3 is TGTGCCAGCTCACCGGGACTAGCGGGGCATAGCACAGATACGCAGTATTTT.

CDR3 region: CSARDLVRGADYGYTF. DNA for the CDR3: TGCAGTGCTAGAGATCTAGTCAGGGGCGCAGATTATGGCTACACCTTC. This rearrangement joins TRBV20-1 to TRBJ1-2; a weak D match, TRBD1 (6 bases). Trimming shortened V by 0 bases and J by 5 bases, and 19 bases separated the two germline ends. This CDR3 is 16 amino acids long. The V gene's germline CDR1 is DFQATT and CDR2 SNEGSKA (reference sequence).

This clonotype was seen at least ten times. The gene calls are TRBV7-9 and TRBJ2-3; TRBD2 might be the D (6 bases). Trimming left V 5 bases short and J 5 bases short, with 20 bases between. The CDR3 extends over 16 amino acids. Germline values: CDR1 SEHNR, CDR2 FQNEAQ (reference sequence). The CDR3 region is CASSHTSRISLDTQYF. DNA for the CDR3: TGTGCCAGCAGCCATACTAGCAGAATTAGTTTAGATACGCAGTATTTT.

This clonotype showed up many times. DNA for the CDR3: TGTGCCATCAGAGCCGGGACAGGGGGTGAGATAGACTATGGCTACACCTTC. Its translation: CAIRAGTGGEIDYGYTF. The chain links TRBV10-3 to TRBJ1-2; TRBD1 agrees at 11 bases. This CDR3 comprises 17 residues. V trimming: 6 bases; J trimming: 3 bases; junction bases outside the gene matches: 12. Germline CDR1 reads ENHRY; CDR2 reads SYGVKD.

This clonotype was found many times. The chain employs TRBV3-1 and TRBJ2-1, with a possible D match to TRBD1 (5 bases). The CDR3 runs 15 residues. Germline V gene sequence: CDR1 LGHDT, CDR2 YNNKEL (reference sequence). V was pared by 0 bases and J by 4 bases, with 10 bases between. CDR3 protein: CASSQDGAEYNEQFF. Written as DNA, the CDR3 is TGTGCCAGCAGCCAAGATGGGGCAGAATACAATGAGCAGTTCTTC.

This clonotype was seen at least ten times. The chain recombines TRBV6-1 with TRBJ2-7, with 11 bases identical to TRBD1. Trimming at V came to 6 bases and at J to 0 bases, leaving 7 bases not matched to a gene. Germline CDR1 and CDR2: MNHNS and SASEGT. This CDR3 spans 16 amino acids. The CDR3 protein is CASRRTGTGGSYEQYF. Here the CDR3 DNA reads TGTGCCAGCAGGCGCACCGGGACAGGGGGCTCCTACGAGCAGTACTTC.

This clonotype was found a few times. V usage is TRBV5-4 and J usage is TRBJ2-7; D might be TRBD2 (6 bases). The germline gives CDR1 SGHNT, CDR2 YYREEE (reference sequence). The CDR3 is 14 amino acids. V lost 4 bases to trimming and J lost 0 bases, with 11 bases between them. As DNA, the CDR3 is TGTGCCAGCAGCGGGGGACTGTACTCCTACGAGCAGTACTTC. This gives the protein CASSGGLYSYEQYF.

This clonotype was counted many times. The chain employs TRBV9 and TRBJ2-1, with a possible D match to TRBD2 (6 bases). V shed 1 base and J shed 7 bases, with 18 bases lying between them. CDR1 and CDR2 (germline): SGDLS, YYNGEE. This CDR3 has 16 residues. The CDR3 reads CASSVQGLPSVNEQFF. The CDR3 region has the DNA TGTGCCAGCAGCGTACAGGGACTCCCTAGTGTGAATGAGCAGTTCTTC.

This clonotype was recorded many times. The rearrangement uses TRBV6-6 and TRBJ2-7; D ambiguous. CDR1 and CDR2 from the germline V gene are MNHNY and SVGAGI (reference sequence). Trimming took 0 bases from V and 5 from J, leaving 14 bases between them. This CDR3 has 15 residues. CDR3 coding DNA: TGTGCCAGCAGTTACTCCTCGCTGCCTGGGCACGAGCAGTACTTC. It is translated as CASSYSSLPGHEQYF.

This clonotype was found many times. This rearrangement joins TRBV2 to TRBJ1-6; 7 bases are a match to TRBD1. With V trimmed by 3 bases and J by 4 bases, 0 bases remained unmatched. This CDR3 is built from 14 residues. Germline V lookup: CDR1 SNHLY, CDR2 FYNNEI. The CDR3 bases are TGTGCCAGCAGTGACAGGGGGTATAATTCACCCCTCCACTTT. Translated, it gives CASSDRGYNSPLHF. Together with reference TRBV2 and TRBJ1-6, the CDR3 gives the full variable domain: EPEVTQTPSHQVTQMGQEVILRCVPISNHLYFYWYRQILGQKVEFLVSFYNNEISEKSEIFDDQFSVERPDGSNFTLKIRSTKLEDSAMYFCASSDRGYNSPLHFGNGTRLTVT.

This clonotype was detected a few times. This CDR3 is CAWSVGGGEQFF. Here the CDR3 DNA reads TGTGCCTGGAGTGTTGGGGGCGGTGAGCAGTTCTTC. This chain links TRBV30 with TRBJ2-1; a weak D match, TRBD1 (6 bases). The CDR3 extends over 12 amino acids. CDR1 is GTSNPN, CDR2 SVGIG, per germline (reference sequence). V lost 0 bases to trimming and J lost 9 bases, with 9 bases between them.

The sample holds many counts of this clonotype. The J gene is TRBJ2-5, the V gene TRBV2, with D unclear. The length of the CDR3 is 15 residues. Trimming shortened V by 11 bases and J by 1 base, and 20 bases separated the two germline ends. Looked up from germline, CDR1 is SNHLY and CDR2 is FYNNEI. Here the CDR3 DNA reads TGTGCCGGATCAATGTTCCGTGTAGCCCAAGAGACCCAGTACTTC. It codes for CAGSMFRVAQETQYF. Full variable domain (remainder filled in from reference TRBV2 and TRBJ2-5): EPEVTQTPSHQVTQMGQEVILRCVPISNHLYFYWYRQILGQKVEFLVSFYNNEISEKSEIFDDQFSVERPDGSNFTLKIRSTKLEDSAMYFCAGSMFRVAQETQYFGPGTRLLVL.

This clonotype turned up a few times. The chain carries TRBV20-1 and TRBJ1-6, with D tentatively TRBD1 (5 bases). V lost 1 base and J 9 bases, leaving 16 bases between the germline ends. CDR3 size: 15 residues. Germline V gene sequence: CDR1 DFQATT, CDR2 SNEGSKA (reference sequence). The CDR3 reads CSARVGSGTSSPLHF. Here the CDR3 DNA reads TGCAGTGCTAGAGTGGGCTCAGGGACTTCTTCACCCCTCCACTTT.

This clonotype occurred many times. The V gene is TRBV7-9, the J gene TRBJ2-1; D remains unclear. The CDR3 length is 12 residues. Trimming removed 5 bases from V and 10 bases from J, with 12 bases in between. The germline V gene encodes CDR1 SEHNR and CDR2 FQNEAQ (reference sequence). This CDR3 reads CASSIRSAEQFF. Here the CDR3 DNA reads TGTGCCAGCAGCATCCGATCAGCCGAGCAGTTCTTC.

This clonotype was seen ten or more times. This chain uses TRBV9 with TRBJ1-1; D call uncertain. CDR1 SGDLS and CDR2 YYNGEE come from the germline V gene. The CDR3 runs 13 residues. V gave up 0 bases and J gave up 4 bases, with 7 bases separating them. The CDR3 bases are TGTGCCAGCAGCGTAGATCCTGTCACTGAAGCTTTCTTT. Translation: CASSVDPVTEAFF. Together with reference TRBV9 and TRBJ1-1, the CDR3 gives the full variable domain: DSGVTQTPKHLITATGQRVTLRCSPRSGDLSVYWYQQSLDQGLQFLIQYYNGEERAKGNILERFSAQQFPDLHSELNLSSLELGDSALYFCASSVDPVTEAFFGQGTRLTVV.

Details on this clonotype: One base away lies a much larger clone, so this may be a sequencing read error. The chain is built from TRBV20-1 and TRBJ2-1; 13 bases align to TRBD2. Germline CDR1 and CDR2: DFQATT and SNEGSKA (reference sequence). Germline trimming cut 1 base from V and 2 bases from J; bases unmatched to any gene: 2. The length of the CDR3 is 16 residues. The CDR3 spells CSARGTSGSTYNEQFF. The CDR3, as DNA: TGCAGTGCTAGAGGGACTAGCGGGAGTACCTACAATGAGCAGTTCTTC.

There are a few counts of this clonotype. The chain employs TRBV7-3 and TRBJ2-2, with 9 bases matching TRBD1. V trimming: 2 bases; J trimming: 4 bases; junction bases outside the gene matches: 2. Per germline, CDR1 SGHTA and CDR2 FQGTGA. CDR3 size: 15 residues. For the CDR3, the DNA is TGTGCCAGCAGCTTAGCGACAGGGGGCACCGGGGAGCTGTTTTTT. Its protein product is CASSLATGGTGELFF.

This clonotype was recorded at least ten times. The V call is TRBV2, the J call TRBJ2-1; 11 positions match TRBD2. The germline V gene has CDR1 SNHLY and CDR2 FYNNEI. The trim removed 3 bases at V and 4 bases at J, leaving 8 bases unmatched. CDR3 length equals 17 residues. Here the CDR3 reads CASSDYIGTSGYNEQFF. The CDR3, as DNA: TGTGCCAGCAGTGACTACATTGGGACTAGCGGTTACAATGAGCAGTTCTTC.

V gene TRBV14 combines with J gene TRBJ2-3; 8 bases agree with TRBD1. Germline lookup yields CDR1 SGHDN and CDR2 FVKESK. CDR3 length: 15 amino acids. The V gene end was trimmed by 1 base and the J gene end by 6 bases; junction bases not matched to a gene: 6. CDR3 in amino acids: CASSQVNRGEDTQYF. In nucleotides, the CDR3 is TGTGCCAGCAGCCAAGTCAACAGGGGGGAGGATACGCAGTATTTT.

This clonotype was seen many times. The rearrangement uses TRBV2 and TRBJ1-1; D remains ambiguous. The CDR3 is 12 residues long. Trimming left V 4 bases short and J 3 bases short, with 6 bases between. Germline V lookup: CDR1 SNHLY, CDR2 FYNNEI. The DNA of the CDR3 is TGTGCCAGCAGTGGTCACGACACTGAAGCTTTCTTT. Translated: CASSGHDTEAFF.